The 19 T cell receptor beta chains listed next were all sequenced from one sample in a study of T cell repertoires in ileal Crohn's disease. Profiling relied on immunoSEQ multiplex PCR, and the TCRdb table lists in-frame clones only, not all of them. The sample yields almost 6,000 clones, 95% seen once. Sequencing used ileal tissue. These receptors all come from an adult with Crohn's disease.

The J gene is TRBJ2-7, the V gene TRBV27; 9 bases match TRBD2. The germline gives CDR1 MNHEY, CDR2 SMNVEV (reference sequence). With V trimmed by 3 bases and J by 2 bases, 8 bases remained unmatched. There are 16 residues in the CDR3. CDR3 sequence (DNA): TGTGCCAGCAGTTTGGCTGCGGGGGGGCGGGCCTACGAGCAGTACTTC. As protein: CASSLAAGGRAYEQYF.

In its sample, this clone was seen once. V is TRBV6-1 and J is TRBJ1-6; the D gene is possibly TRBD1 (6 bases). This CDR3 has 17 residues. Germline V gene sequence: CDR1 MNHNS, CDR2 SASEGT. Trimming left V 4 bases short and J 7 bases short, with 20 bases between. Here the CDR3 reads CASSVHEQRGGNSPLHF. The DNA of the CDR3 is TGTGCCAGCAGTGTCCACGAACAGAGGGGGGGGAATTCACCCCTCCACTTT.

This chain joins TRBV10-2 and TRBJ1-1; 7 nucleotides line up with TRBD1. V was clipped by 7 bases and J by 5 bases; unmatched bases: 7. The CDR3 totals 13 residues. CDR1 and CDR2 from the germline V gene are WSHSY and SAAADI. The CDR3: CASIRSQGTEAFF. The CDR3 DNA is TGCGCCAGCATCCGATCACAGGGGACTGAAGCTTTCTTT.

The rearrangement joins TRBV5-6 to TRBJ1-3; 8 nucleotides match TRBD1. V shed 2 bases, J shed 0 bases, and the junction held 4 bases outside the gene matches. The V gene's germline CDR1 is SGHDT and CDR2 YYEEEE. The CDR3 is made up of 16 amino acids. The CDR3 loop reads CASSFRGQASGNTIYF. CDR3 DNA sequence: TGTGCCAGCAGCTTTAGGGGACAGGCCTCTGGAAACACCATATATTTT.

The V call is TRBV10-3, the J call TRBJ1-2; 12 bases are a match to TRBD1. Germline CDR1 ENHRY, CDR2 SYGVKD. This CDR3 is 17 amino acids long. Trimming took 6 bases from V and 1 from J; bases not matched to a gene: 9. CDR3 amino acids: CAIRGTGTGGVNYGYTF. CDR3 coding DNA: TGTGCCATCAGGGGAACCGGGACAGGGGGCGTTAACTATGGCTACACCTTC.

The V and J genes are TRBV28 and TRBJ2-7; D might be TRBD2 (6 bases). The germline gives CDR1 MDHEN, CDR2 SYDVKM. Trimming shortened V by 7 bases and J by 6 bases, and 10 bases separated the two germline ends. The CDR3 sequence is 11 residues long. CDR3 coding DNA: TGTGCCAGCATAGACGGGGGCGAGCAGTACTTC. It encodes CASIDGGEQYF.

The V gene is TRBV6-1, the J gene TRBJ1-1; 7 nucleotides match TRBD1. This CDR3 is 11 amino acids long. In germline, CDR1 is MNHNS, CDR2 SASEGT. V was clipped by 7 bases and J by 5 bases; unmatched bases: 1. This chain's CDR3 is CASTQGTEAFF. CDR3 coding DNA: TGTGCCAGCACACAGGGGACTGAAGCTTTCTTT.

CDR3 nucleotides: TGTGCCAGCAGCCCCCCCAACCGACGGAGCATGAACACTGAAGCTTTCTTT. Translation gives CASSPPNRRSMNTEAFF. The rearrangement links TRBV11-2 to TRBJ1-1, with D uncertain. CDR3 length equals 17 residues. Trimming left V 5 bases short and J 0 bases short, with 19 bases between. Germline values: CDR1 SGHAT, CDR2 FQNNGV.

CDR3 in amino acids: CASSLGGSRETQYF. The CDR3 DNA follows: TGTGCCAGCAGCTTGGGCGGGTCAAGAGAGACCCAGTACTTC. This sequence joins TRBV7-9 and TRBJ2-5, with a weak D call TRBD2 (5 bases). Trimming removed 3 bases from V and 4 bases from J, with 12 bases in between. The germline V gene has CDR1 SEHNR and CDR2 FQNEAQ (reference sequence). This CDR3 spans 14 amino acids.

This sequence joins TRBV7-2 and TRBJ2-3, with D possibly matching TRBD1 (6 bases). The CDR3 length is 17 residues. Trimming pared 2 bases from V and 1 base from J, leaving 16 bases between. CDR1 is SGHTA, CDR2 FQGNSA, per germline. Here the CDR3 DNA reads TGTGCCAGCAGCTTACAGGCCGCAGGGGTCGGCACAGATACGCAGTATTTT. Translating gives CASSLQAAGVGTDTQYF.

The chain carries TRBV5-5 and TRBJ1-6; D might be TRBD1 (6 bases). Trimming cost V 0 bases and J 7 bases, with 11 bases left between them. This CDR3 spans 15 amino acids. CDR1 and CDR2 (germline): SGHKS, YYEKEE (reference sequence). CDR3 protein: CASSLDWDTNSPLHF. The CDR3 DNA is TGTGCCAGCAGCTTGGATTGGGACACAAATTCACCCCTCCACTTT.

This chain connects TRBV27 to TRBJ1-6, with 7 nucleotides matching TRBD1. Trimming removed 4 bases from V and 8 bases from J; junction bases left unmatched: 5. The germline CDR1 and CDR2 sequences are MNHEY and SMNVEV (reference sequence). CDR3 size: 14 residues. CDR3 protein: CASSSDRAYSPLHF. The CDR3 nucleotides read TGTGCCAGCAGTTCCGACAGGGCTTATTCACCCCTCCACTTT.

The chain carries TRBV4-2 and TRBJ1-3; a weak D match, TRBD1 (6 bases). CDR1 is LGHNA, CDR2 YNFKEQ, per germline. This CDR3 is 17 amino acids long. V was cut by 0 bases and J by 3 bases, with 15 bases left in between. In nucleotides, the CDR3 is TGTGCCAGCAGCCAAGAGGGTTGGCAGGGGCTTGGAAACACCATATATTTT. Encoded protein: CASSQEGWQGLGNTIYF.

V is TRBV5-1 and J is TRBJ1-4, with 7 bases fitting TRBD1. Trimming took 6 bases from V and 4 from J; bases not matched to a gene: 6. CDR3 length equals 14 residues. Germline CDR1 and CDR2: SGHRS and YFSETQ. The CDR3 DNA reads TGCGCCAGCACCAGGGGGGCTATTAATGAAAAACTGTTTTTT. Encoded protein: CASTRGAINEKLFF.

The genes are TRBV6-1 and TRBJ1-1, with D unclear. This CDR3 is built from 13 residues. The V gene's germline CDR1 is MNHNS and CDR2 SASEGT. The V gene lost 8 bases and the J gene lost 0 bases, with 10 bases spanning the gap. The CDR3 sequence: CASWSRLNTEAFF. In nucleotides, the CDR3 is TGTGCCAGCTGGAGCCGCTTGAACACTGAAGCTTTCTTT.

V usage is TRBV18 and J usage is TRBJ1-2; 10 bases match TRBD1. The germline gives CDR1 KGHSH, CDR2 LQKENI. This CDR3 region has 19 residues. The V and J ends lost 2 bases and 7 bases, in that order; junction bases with no gene match: 19. The CDR3 DNA follows: TGTGCCAGCTCACCATCAAAAGGACCGGGACAGGGGTTAATGGGTGGCTACACCTTC. This translates into CASSPSKGPGQGLMGGYTF.

This rearrangement joins TRBV7-9 to TRBJ1-3; 7 nucleotides line up with TRBD1. J gave up 0 bases and V 0 bases, and 5 bases lay outside the gene matches. Germline V lookup: CDR1 SEHNR, CDR2 FQNEAQ (reference sequence). The CDR3 has 17 amino acids. As DNA, the CDR3 is TGTGCCAGCAGCTTAGCCCGACAGGGCTCCTCTGGAAACACCATATATTTT. It yields the protein CASSLARQGSSGNTIYF.

The table lists this clone with a count of one. The chain has TRBV28 and TRBJ1-2, with 7 bases that match TRBD1. Losses at the gene ends were 4 bases for V and 8 bases for J; bases not matched to a gene: 13. In germline, CDR1 is MDHEN, CDR2 SYDVKM. The CDR3 has 15 residues. The CDR3 region has the DNA TGTGCCAGCAGTTCCCCGGAGGGGGCGGTCTGGGGCTACACCTTC. It codes for CASSSPEGAVWGYTF.

The gene calls are TRBV7-2 and TRBJ2-3; the D gene is possibly TRBD2 (6 bases). The length of the CDR3 is 18 residues. The V gene's germline CDR1 is SGHTA and CDR2 FQGNSA. Trimming left V 1 base short and J 0 bases short, with 17 bases between. The CDR3 DNA sequence: TGTGCCAGCAGCTTAGTAGCCCGGTCCGGGACTAGCACAGATACGCAGTATTTT. Translation gives CASSLVARSGTSTDTQYF.